These T cell receptor beta chains were read from a single sample in a study of T cell repertoires in cytomegalovirus infection. TCRdb reprocessed the reads with MiXCR, giving one entry per CDR3 protein. The data contain some 700,000 distinct CDR3 sequences, 35% of them singletons. The sequenced sample was PBMCs. The source of these receptors is a human donor in good health (CMV status not recorded). Some clones in this sample may be carry-over from other donors' samples. Both conserved end residues are part of each CDR3. Each record gives: clone size, J gene, D gene, V gene, CDR3 protein, CDR3 DNA. D genes are given only for firm matches. A row's size may be missing; if present it is once, few, many or a size class.

size: .; J: TRBJ2-1; D: .; V: TRBV5-4; CDR3: CASSLDGNNNEQFF; DNA: TGTGCCAGCAGCTTAGACGGGAACAACAATGAGCAGTTCTTC
size: .; J: TRBJ1-5; D: .; V: TRBV28; CDR3: CASRPGGVFQPQHF; DNA: TGTGCCAGCAGGCCCGGAGGGGTTTTCCAGCCCCAGCATTTT
size: .; J: TRBJ1-1; D: TRBD1; V: TRBV28; CDR3: CASRPGNRDRGFMNTEAFF; DNA: TGTGCCAGCAGGCCTGGGAACCGGGACAGGGGATTCATGAACACTGAAGCTTTCTTT
size: .; J: TRBJ1-1; D: TRBD1; V: TRBV7-2; CDR3: CASSQDRARRAEAFF; DNA: TGTGCCAGCAGCCAGGACAGGGCTCGGCGCGCTGAAGCTTTCTTT
size: .; J: TRBJ1-2; D: TRBD1; V: TRBV28; CDR3: CASSPGTDRHGYTF; DNA: TGTGCCAGCAGTCCGGGGACAGATCGTCATGGCTACACCTTC
size: .; J: TRBJ2-3; D: TRBD1; V: TRBV7-9; CDR3: CASNPSQGQGFTDTQYF; DNA: TGTGCCAGCAACCCATCCCAGGGACAGGGATTCACAGATACGCAGTATTTT
size: few; J: TRBJ2-1; D: TRBD2; V: TRBV10-3; CDR3: CAISQKREGYNEQFF; DNA: TGTGCCATCAGCCAGAAGCGGGAGGGTTACAATGAGCAGTTCTTC
size: few; J: TRBJ1-3; D: .; V: TRBV7-9; CDR3: CASSLYSGRDTIYF; DNA: TGTGCCAGCAGCTTATACTCAGGGCGGGACACCATATATTTT
size: many; J: TRBJ1-1; D: .; V: TRBV7-6; CDR3: CASSTRGQDTEAFF; DNA: TGTGCCAGCAGCACTCGGGGACAAGACACTGAAGCTTTCTTT
size: few; J: TRBJ2-2; D: TRBD1; V: TRBV28; CDR3: CSTDRGDGELFF; DNA: TGTTCTACGGACAGGGGAGACGGGGAGCTGTTTTTT
size: few; J: TRBJ1-2; D: TRBD1; V: TRBV25-1; CDR3: CASRGQPYGYTF; DNA: TGTGCCAGCAGGGGACAGCCCTATGGCTACACCTTC
size: .; J: TRBJ1-4; D: .; V: TRBV5-1; CDR3: CASSTTTAVNEKLFF; DNA: TGCGCCAGCAGCACCACGACGGCAGTTAATGAAAAACTGTTTTTT
size: .; J: TRBJ2-5; D: .; V: TRBV27; CDR3: CASGFREETQYF; DNA: TGTGCCAGCGGATTTAGAGAAGAGACCCAGTACTTC
size: .; J: TRBJ2-4; D: .; V: TRBV6-1; CDR3: CASSGLHNQYF; DNA: TGTGCCAGCAGTGGTTTACATAACCAGTACTTC
size: once; J: TRBJ2-7; D: TRBD1; V: TRBV2; CDR3: CASKLGQGAYEQYF; DNA: TGTGCCAGCAAACTAGGACAGGGTGCCTACGAGCAGTACTTC
size: .; J: TRBJ1-4; D: .; V: TRBV30; CDR3: CAWSEIHVREKLFF; DNA: TGTGCCTGGAGTGAGATTCACGTTAGGGAAAAACTGTTTTTT
size: few; J: TRBJ2-3; D: .; V: TRBV7-8; CDR3: CASSFTGSRTDTQYF; DNA: TGTGCCAGCAGCTTTACAGGGTCTCGTACAGATACGCAGTATTTT
size: .; J: TRBJ1-4; D: .; V: TRBV6-6; CDR3: CASGDGGFNEKLFF; DNA: TGTGCCAGCGGAGATGGAGGCTTCAATGAAAAACTGTTTTTT
size: .; J: TRBJ2-2; D: .; V: TRBV12-3/TRBV12-4; CDR3: CASSAQRPGELFF; DNA: TGTGCCAGCAGTGCCCAGAGACCCGGGGAGCTGTTTTTT
size: .; J: TRBJ2-1; D: TRBD1; V: TRBV29-1; CDR3: CSVARQGTIYNEQFF; DNA: TGCAGCGTTGCTCGACAGGGGACCATCTACAATGAGCAGTTCTTC
size: once; J: TRBJ2-5; D: .; V: TRBV9; CDR3: CASSPGGRRGTQYF; DNA: TGTGCCAGCAGCCCAGGAGGCCGACGTGGGACCCAGTACTTC
size: .; J: TRBJ2-5; D: TRBD2; V: TRBV12-3/TRBV12-4; CDR3: CASSPGTSGGASETQYF; DNA: TGTGCCAGCAGCCCAGGGACTAGCGGGGGGGCCTCAGAGACCCAGTACTTC